This T cell receptor (beta chain) was captured in a study of metastatic and nonmetastatic thyroid tumors. At least ten counts were recorded for this clone. Thyroid surgery was preceded by no treatment in any patient. Original analysis: Using the CDR3 differences seen across clinicopathological groups, the authors built a distant-metastasis classifier for papillary thyroid cancer, which was meant to discriminate distant-metastatic patients. TCRdb reassembled clones from the PCR reads with MiXCR. V and J calls and clone size were set by TCRdb, not the authors. The table shows about 32,000 clones, with about a sixth occurring only once. This clonotype was sampled from a female donor with papillary thyroid cancer or a benign thyroid nodule (not recorded which). Some clones in this sample may be carry-over from other donors' samples. Sequenced material: blood.

For the CDR3, the DNA is TGTGCCACCCTCGGGGGGGGGACGTACTCCTACGAGCAGTACTTC. Its translation: CATLGGGTYSYEQYF. This rearrangement joins TRBV28 to TRBJ2-7, with 8 bases aligning to TRBD2. CDR3 length: 15 amino acids. Trimming at V came to 10 bases and at J to 0 bases, leaving 11 bases not matched to a gene. Per germline, CDR1 MDHEN and CDR2 SYDVKM.